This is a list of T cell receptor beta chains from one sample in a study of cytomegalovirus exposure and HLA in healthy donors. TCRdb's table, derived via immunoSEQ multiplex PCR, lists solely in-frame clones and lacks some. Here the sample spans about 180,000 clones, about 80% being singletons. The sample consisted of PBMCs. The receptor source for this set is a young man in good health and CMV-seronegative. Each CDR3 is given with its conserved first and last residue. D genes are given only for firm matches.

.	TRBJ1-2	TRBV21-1	CASSRKTGRSNYGYTF
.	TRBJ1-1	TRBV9	CASSVETENTEAFF
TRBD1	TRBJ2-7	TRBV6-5	CASSYRDRQGYEQYF
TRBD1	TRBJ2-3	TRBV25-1	CASSPRGTGSSTDTQYF
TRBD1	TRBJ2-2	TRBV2	CASSERDRVTGELFF
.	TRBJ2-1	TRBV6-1	CASTQNNEQFF
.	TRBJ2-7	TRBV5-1	CASSSGLHPYEQYF
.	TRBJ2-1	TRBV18	CASSAGKAFYNEQFF
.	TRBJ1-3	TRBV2	CASSRDKFSGNTIYF
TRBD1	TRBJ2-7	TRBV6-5	CASQRDRAGEQYF
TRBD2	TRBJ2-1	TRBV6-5	CASSRLAGGDNEQFF
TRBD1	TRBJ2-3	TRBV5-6	CASSGGTGGWPDTQYF
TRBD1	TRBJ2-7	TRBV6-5	CASSRTGVDEQYF
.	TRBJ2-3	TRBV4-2	CASSQDPGFGADTQYF
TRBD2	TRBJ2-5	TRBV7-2	CASSLLAGLETQYF
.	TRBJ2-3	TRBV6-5	CASSYVASQDTQYF
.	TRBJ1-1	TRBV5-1	CASSPTRQTALNTEAFF
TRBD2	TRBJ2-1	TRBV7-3	CASRAGGRADEQFF
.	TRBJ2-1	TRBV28	CASSPVALVGNEQFF
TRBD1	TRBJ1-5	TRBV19	CASSTRDRGGQPQHF
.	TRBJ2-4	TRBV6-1	CASSEAALSIQYF
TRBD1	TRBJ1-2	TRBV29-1	CSADRGLVYGGYTF
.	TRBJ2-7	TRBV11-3	CASSLRGEALYEQYF
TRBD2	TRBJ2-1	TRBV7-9	CASSLPTSGGENEQFF
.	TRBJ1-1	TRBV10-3	CATGTHPTNTEAFF
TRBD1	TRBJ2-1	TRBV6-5	CASSYGTGYNEQFF
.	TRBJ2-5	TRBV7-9	CASSAQGTETQYF
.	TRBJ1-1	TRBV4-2	CASSHAGNQGTEAFF
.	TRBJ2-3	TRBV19	CASSIPTWELNSPTDTQYF
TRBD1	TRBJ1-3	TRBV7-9	CASTLTWDRGPPSGNTIYF
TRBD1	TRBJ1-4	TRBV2	CATQGQREKLFF
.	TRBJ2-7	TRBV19	CASTPRLGQYEQYF
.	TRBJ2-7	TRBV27	CASSLSSGTRGYEQYF
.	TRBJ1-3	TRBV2	CAAGAGPGNTIYF
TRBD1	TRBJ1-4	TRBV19	CASTIGQGGSIGKLFF
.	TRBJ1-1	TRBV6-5	CASSYNFGEGNTEAFF
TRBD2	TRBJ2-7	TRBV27	CASSLGLAGSYEQYF
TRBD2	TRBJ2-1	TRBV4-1	CASSHQREGYEQFF
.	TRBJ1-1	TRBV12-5	CASVEPQGEAFF
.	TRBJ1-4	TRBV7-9	CASSYAPPGGGEKLFF
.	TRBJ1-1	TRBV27	CASSPRVVYTEAFF
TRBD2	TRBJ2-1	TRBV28	CASTPSGLADEQFF
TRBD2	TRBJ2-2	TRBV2	CASSIRTSGFGELFF
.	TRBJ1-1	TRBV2	CASSETTGFAEAFF
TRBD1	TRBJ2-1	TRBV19	CASTRSGTGGSGEQFF
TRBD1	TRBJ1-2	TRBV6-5	CASSPGQGQGGYTF
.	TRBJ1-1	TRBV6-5	CASSYSTAWGAEAFF
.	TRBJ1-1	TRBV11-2	CASSRTEAFF
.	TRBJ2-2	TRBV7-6	CASSPRGVGANTGELFF
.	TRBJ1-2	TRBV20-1	CRTENRYGYTF
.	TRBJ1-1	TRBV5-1	CASSLGVGLNTEAFF
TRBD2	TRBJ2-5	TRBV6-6	CASSYLAGGQETQYF
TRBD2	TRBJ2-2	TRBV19	CASSIVLAGVGELFF
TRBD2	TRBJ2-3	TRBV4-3	CASSQYNLAGGPTVRDTQYF
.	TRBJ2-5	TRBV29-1	CSGAQETQYF
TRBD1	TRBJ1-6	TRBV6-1	CASTTDRLYNSPLHF
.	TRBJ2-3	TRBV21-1	CASSNRPSGGAGPDTQYF
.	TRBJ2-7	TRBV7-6	CASSLEDNHSYEQYF
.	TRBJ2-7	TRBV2	CASRQGGDQYF
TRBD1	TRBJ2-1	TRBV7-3	CASSSQGAANNEQFF